This T cell receptor (beta chain) was observed in a study of cytomegalovirus exposure and HLA in healthy donors. Study-wide results and caveats: A later analysis found most CMV-associated TCR beta chains apparently HLA-restricted. Earlier findings revealed that most TCR beta V segments proved productive either about 87% or about 30% of the time. A later analysis reportedly identified an Asian-associated ancestry cluster as carrying fewer N-insertions than the 666-donor mean.

While unrecorded immune exposures were likely, the donors were nominally healthy when sampled. Primers: 60 Vbeta forward and 13 Jbeta reverse. The data were produced by immunoSEQ multiplex PCR, yet TCRdb's version contains in-frame clones alone and is incomplete. The profile shows 150,000 or so clones, roughly four fifths of them singletons. The V gene lost 5 bases and the J gene lost 3 bases, with 5 bases spanning the gap. Per the germline V gene, CDR1 is SNHLY and CDR2 is FYNNEI. The CDR3 extends over 11 amino acids. About this clone itself: Its antigen remains unidentified. This specimen includes other DNA sequences encoding the same CDR3.

The chain is built from TRBV2 and TRBJ2-7, with a tentative D call TRBD1 (5 bases). The sequenced sample consisted of PBMCs. This clonotype was obtained from a young man in good health and CMV-seropositive. The CDR3 spells CASSRGYEQYF. CDR3 bases: TGTGCCAGCAGTAGGGGCTACGAGCAGTACTTC.